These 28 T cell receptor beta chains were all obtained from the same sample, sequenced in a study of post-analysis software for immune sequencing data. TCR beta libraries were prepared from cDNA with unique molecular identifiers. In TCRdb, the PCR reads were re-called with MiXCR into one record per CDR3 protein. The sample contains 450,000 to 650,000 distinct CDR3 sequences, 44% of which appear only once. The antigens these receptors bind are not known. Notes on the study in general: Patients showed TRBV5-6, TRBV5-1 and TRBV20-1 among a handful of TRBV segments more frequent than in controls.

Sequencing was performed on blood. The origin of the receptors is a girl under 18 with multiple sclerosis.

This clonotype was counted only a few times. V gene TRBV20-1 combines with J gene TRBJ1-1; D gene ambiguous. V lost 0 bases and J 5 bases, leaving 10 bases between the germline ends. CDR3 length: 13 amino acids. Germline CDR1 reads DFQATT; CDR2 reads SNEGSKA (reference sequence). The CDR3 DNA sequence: TGCAGTGCTAGAGACCCCAAGGAGACTGAAGCTTTCTTT. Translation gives CSARDPKETEAFF.

Written as DNA, the CDR3 is TGTGCCAGCAAGGGGGCAGGCCCTAGGAGGGGCTACACCTTC. This sequence encodes CASKGAGPRRGYTF. The V gene is TRBV7-6, the J gene TRBJ1-2, with 7 bases that match TRBD1. Germline CDR1 is SGHVS and CDR2 is FNYEAQ. Trimming cost V 7 bases and J 8 bases; bases outside gene matches: 13. The CDR3 has 14 residues.

In nucleotides, the CDR3 is TGTGCCAGCAGTGCATACAGGGAAGTAGTTATAAATCCGACTACGGGGGGCTACACCTTC. It encodes CASSAYREVVINPTTGGYTF. The V call is TRBV12-3 or TRBV12-4, the J call TRBJ1-2; tentative D call: TRBD1 (6 bases). Between the trimmed V and J ends, which lost 5 bases and 8 bases, there was a span of 36 bases. This CDR3 contains 20 residues.

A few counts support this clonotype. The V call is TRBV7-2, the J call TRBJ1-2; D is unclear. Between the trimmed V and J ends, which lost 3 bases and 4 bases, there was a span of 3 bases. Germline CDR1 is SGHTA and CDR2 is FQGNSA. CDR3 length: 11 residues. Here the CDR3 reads CASSLVYGYTF. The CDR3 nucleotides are TGTGCCAGCAGCTTGGTCTATGGCTACACCTTC. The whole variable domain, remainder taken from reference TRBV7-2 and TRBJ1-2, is GAGVSQSPSNKVTEKGKDVELRCDPISGHTALYWYRQSLGQGLEFLIYFQGNSAPDKSGLPSDRFSAERTGGSVSTLTIQRTQQEDSAVYLCASSLVYGYTFGSGTRLTVV.

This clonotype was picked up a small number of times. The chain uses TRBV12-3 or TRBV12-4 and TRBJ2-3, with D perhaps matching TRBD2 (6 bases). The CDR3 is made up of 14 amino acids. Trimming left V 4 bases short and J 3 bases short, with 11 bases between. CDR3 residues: CASSSGTVTDTQYF. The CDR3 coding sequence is TGTGCCAGCAGTTCAGGGACTGTTACAGATACGCAGTATTTT.

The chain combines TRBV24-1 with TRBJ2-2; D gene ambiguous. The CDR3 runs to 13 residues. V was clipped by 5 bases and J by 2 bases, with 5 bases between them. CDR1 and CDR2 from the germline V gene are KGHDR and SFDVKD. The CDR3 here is CATSGRNTGELFF. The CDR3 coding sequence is TGTGCCACCAGTGGACGAAACACCGGGGAGCTGTTTTTT.

CDR3 in amino acids: CASSQNEGGSGANVLTF. The CDR3 DNA reads TGTGCCAGCAGCCAGAACGAAGGGGGCTCTGGGGCCAACGTCCTGACTTTC. The chain uses TRBV4-2 and TRBJ2-6; the D gene is possibly TRBD1 (6 bases). The CDR3 covers 17 residues. Trimming left V 3 bases short and J 0 bases short, with 12 bases between. CDR1 is LGHNA and CDR2 is YNFKEQ in the germline V gene.

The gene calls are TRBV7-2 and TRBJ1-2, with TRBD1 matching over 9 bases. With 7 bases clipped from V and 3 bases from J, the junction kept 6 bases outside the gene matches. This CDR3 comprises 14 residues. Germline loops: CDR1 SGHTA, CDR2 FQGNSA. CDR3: CASTPDRGDYGYTF. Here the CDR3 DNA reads TGTGCCAGCACCCCGGACAGGGGAGACTATGGCTACACCTTC.

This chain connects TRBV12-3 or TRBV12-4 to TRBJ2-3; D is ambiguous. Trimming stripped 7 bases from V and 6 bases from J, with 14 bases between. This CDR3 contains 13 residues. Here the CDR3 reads CASTPYQRDTQYF. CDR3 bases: TGTGCCAGCACTCCTTACCAGAGGGATACGCAGTATTTT.

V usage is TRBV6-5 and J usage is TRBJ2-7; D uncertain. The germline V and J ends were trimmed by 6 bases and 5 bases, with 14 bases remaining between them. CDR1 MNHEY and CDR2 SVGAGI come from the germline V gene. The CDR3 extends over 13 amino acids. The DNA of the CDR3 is TGTGCCAGCAGCCAACTTACTCGAGACGAGCAGTACTTC. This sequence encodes CASSQLTRDEQYF.

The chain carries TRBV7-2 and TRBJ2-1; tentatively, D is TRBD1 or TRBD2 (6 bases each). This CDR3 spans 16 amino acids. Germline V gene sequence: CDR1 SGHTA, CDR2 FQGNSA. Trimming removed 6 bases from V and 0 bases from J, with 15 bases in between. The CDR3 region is CASSLRGRYSYNEQFF. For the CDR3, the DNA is TGTGCCAGCAGTCTACGGGGGCGTTACTCCTACAATGAGCAGTTCTTC.

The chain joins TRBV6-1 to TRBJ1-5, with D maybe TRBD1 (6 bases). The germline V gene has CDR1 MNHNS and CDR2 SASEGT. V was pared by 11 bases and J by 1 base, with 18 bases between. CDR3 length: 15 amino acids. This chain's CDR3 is CAGGPQGGSNQPQHF. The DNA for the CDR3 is TGTGCCGGGGGGCCTCAGGGTGGAAGCAATCAGCCCCAGCATTTT.

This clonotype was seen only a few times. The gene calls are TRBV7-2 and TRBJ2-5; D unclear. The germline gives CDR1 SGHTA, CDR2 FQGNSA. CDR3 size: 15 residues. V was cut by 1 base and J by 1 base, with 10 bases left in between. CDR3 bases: TGTGCCAGCAGCTTAGAACCGGATATCCAAGAGACCCAGTACTTC. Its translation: CASSLEPDIQETQYF. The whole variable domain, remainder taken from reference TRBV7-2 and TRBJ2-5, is GAGVSQSPSNKVTEKGKDVELRCDPISGHTALYWYRQSLGQGLEFLIYFQGNSAPDKSGLPSDRFSAERTGGSVSTLTIQRTQQEDSAVYLCASSLEPDIQETQYFGPGTRLLVL.

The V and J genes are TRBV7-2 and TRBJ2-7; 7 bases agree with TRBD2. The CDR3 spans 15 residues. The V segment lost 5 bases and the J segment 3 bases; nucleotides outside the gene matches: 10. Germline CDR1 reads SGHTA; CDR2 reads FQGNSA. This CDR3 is CASSPGLGRVYEQYF. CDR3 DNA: TGTGCCAGCAGCCCTGGACTAGGAAGAGTCTACGAGCAGTACTTC.

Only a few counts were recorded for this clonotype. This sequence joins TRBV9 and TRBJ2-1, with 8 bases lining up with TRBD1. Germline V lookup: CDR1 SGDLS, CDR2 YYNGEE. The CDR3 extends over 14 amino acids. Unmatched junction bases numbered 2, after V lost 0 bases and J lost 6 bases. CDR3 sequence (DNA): TGTGCCAGCAGCGTAGTAACAGGGGGCAATGAGCAGTTCTTC. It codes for CASSVVTGGNEQFF.

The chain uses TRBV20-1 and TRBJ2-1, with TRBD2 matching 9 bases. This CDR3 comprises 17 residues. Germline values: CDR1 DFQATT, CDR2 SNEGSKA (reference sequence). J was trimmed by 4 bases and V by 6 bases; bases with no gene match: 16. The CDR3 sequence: CSATGLHASGEYNEQFF. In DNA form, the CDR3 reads TGCAGTGCGACAGGTTTACATGCTAGCGGGGAGTACAATGAGCAGTTCTTC.

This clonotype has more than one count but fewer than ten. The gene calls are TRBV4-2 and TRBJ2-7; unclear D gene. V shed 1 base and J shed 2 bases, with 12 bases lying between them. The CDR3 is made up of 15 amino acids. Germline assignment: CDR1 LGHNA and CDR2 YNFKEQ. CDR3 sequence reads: CASSQGTELAYEQYF. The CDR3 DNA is TGTGCCAGCAGCCAAGGAACGGAGCTTGCCTACGAGCAGTACTTC.

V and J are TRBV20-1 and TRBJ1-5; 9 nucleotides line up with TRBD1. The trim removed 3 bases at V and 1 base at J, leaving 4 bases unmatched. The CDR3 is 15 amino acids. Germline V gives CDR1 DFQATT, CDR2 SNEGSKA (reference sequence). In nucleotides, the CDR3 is TGCAGTGCTAGGGGGACAGGGACAAGCAATCAGCCCCAGCATTTT. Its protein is CSARGTGTSNQPQHF.

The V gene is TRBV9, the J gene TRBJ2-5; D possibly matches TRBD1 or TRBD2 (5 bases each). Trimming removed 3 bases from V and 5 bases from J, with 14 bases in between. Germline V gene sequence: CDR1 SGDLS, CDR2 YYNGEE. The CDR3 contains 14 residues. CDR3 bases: TGTGCCAGCAGCGATCCCCAGGGAGTGGAGACCCAGTACTTC. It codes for CASSDPQGVETQYF.

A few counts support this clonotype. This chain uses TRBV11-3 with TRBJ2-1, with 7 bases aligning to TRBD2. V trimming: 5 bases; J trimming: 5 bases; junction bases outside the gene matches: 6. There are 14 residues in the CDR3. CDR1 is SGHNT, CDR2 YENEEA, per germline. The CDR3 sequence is CASSPGGLDNEQFF. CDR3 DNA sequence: TGTGCCAGCAGCCCCGGGGGGTTGGACAATGAGCAGTTCTTC.

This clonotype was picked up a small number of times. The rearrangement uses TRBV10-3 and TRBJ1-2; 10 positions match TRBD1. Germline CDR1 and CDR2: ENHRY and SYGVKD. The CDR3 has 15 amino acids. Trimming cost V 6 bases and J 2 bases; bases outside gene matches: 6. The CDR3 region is CAIRGQGTSNYGYTF. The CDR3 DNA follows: TGTGCCATCAGGGGACAGGGGACCTCAAACTATGGCTACACCTTC.

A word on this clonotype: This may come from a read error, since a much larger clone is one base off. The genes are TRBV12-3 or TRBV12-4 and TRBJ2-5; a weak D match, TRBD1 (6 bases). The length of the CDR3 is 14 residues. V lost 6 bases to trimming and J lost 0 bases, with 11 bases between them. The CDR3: CASSPDRYQETQYF. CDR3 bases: TGTGCCAGCAGCCCGGACAGATACCAAGAGACCCAGTACTTC.

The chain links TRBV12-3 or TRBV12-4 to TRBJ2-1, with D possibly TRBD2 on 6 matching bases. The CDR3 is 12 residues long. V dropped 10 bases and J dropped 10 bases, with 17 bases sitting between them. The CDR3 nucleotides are TGTGCCATTCAGGCGGGGCCCAGGGAGCAGTTCTTC. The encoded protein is CAIQAGPREQFF.

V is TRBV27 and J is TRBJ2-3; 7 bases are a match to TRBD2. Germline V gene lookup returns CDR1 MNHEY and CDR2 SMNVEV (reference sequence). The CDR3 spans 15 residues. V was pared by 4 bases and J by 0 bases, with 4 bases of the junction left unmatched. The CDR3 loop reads CASSSSGFSTDTQYF. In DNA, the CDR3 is TGTGCCAGCAGTTCTAGCGGATTTAGCACAGATACGCAGTATTTT.

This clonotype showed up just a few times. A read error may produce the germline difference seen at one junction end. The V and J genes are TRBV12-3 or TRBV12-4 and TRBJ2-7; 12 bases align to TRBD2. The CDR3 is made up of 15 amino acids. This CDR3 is CASSLAGGLGETRYF. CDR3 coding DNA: TGTGCCAGCAGTCTAGCGGGAGGGCTTGGAGAGACCCGGTACTTC.

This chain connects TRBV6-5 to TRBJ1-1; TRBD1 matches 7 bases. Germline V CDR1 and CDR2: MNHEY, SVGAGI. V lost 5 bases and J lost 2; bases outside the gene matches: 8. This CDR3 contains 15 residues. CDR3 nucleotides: TGTGCCAGCAGTGAGACAGGGAGGGCCAACACTGAAGCTTTCTTT. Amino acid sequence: CASSETGRANTEAFF.

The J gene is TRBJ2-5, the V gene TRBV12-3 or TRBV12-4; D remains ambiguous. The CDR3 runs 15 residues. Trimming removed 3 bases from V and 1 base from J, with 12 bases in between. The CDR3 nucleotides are TGTGCCAGCAGTTTCCGGCTAGTGGGCCAAGAGACCCAGTACTTC. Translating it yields CASSFRLVGQETQYF.

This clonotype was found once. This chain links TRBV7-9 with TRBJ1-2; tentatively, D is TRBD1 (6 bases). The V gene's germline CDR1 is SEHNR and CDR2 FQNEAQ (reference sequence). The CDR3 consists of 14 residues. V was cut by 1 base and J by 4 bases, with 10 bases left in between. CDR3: CASSLGGGAYGYTF. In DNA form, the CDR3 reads TGTGCCAGCAGCTTAGGGGGGGGCGCCTATGGCTACACCTTC.